This TCR beta chain was documented in a study of CD8 T cells in ankylosing spondylitis (dated 2017 in TCRdb). With regard to the full study: The study profiled T cell receptor beta repertoires in healthy donors and ankylosing spondylitis patients to find disease-linked TCR variants. Peripheral blood samples were taken, and synovial fluid was additionally collected from ankylosing spondylitis patients. In total, the full study cohort was made up of some 110 healthy donors and some 26 ankylosing spondylitis patients.

What the study reported, not specific to this receptor: A TCR beta motif of several highly homologous amino acid variants appeared characteristic of blood from ankylosing spondylitis patients. The disease-linked clones were reported as significantly enriched in matched synovial fluid samples from ankylosing spondylitis patients. Some of the motif variants had been reported before in the synovial fluid and blood of reactive arthritis patients, a finding that suggests common disease-initiation mechanisms. A CD8+ phenotype was shown by the disease-linked clones, which were found at relatively low frequencies in peripheral blood.

For CDR1 and CDR2, the germline V gene lists ENHRY and SYGVKD. The cysteine opens and the phenylalanine closes a CDR3 of 15 amino acids. Of the read, only the CDR3 DNA is kept; its 45 bases are in frame from base 1. Cut back by 3 bases and 8 bases, the V and J ends lie 14 bases apart. Comment on this clonotype: This receptor's antigen is unknown. Base quality data are lacking; no much larger clone is found one base away.

Sequenced on an Illumina HiSeq 2500. Quantitative 5'-RACE with molecular barcodes was the method used to prepare the TCR beta libraries. The paper's processing steps were these. A new computational method based on a probabilistic model of VDJ rearrangement was used to identify disease-linked TCR variants. TCRdb itself trimmed the public reads at Q25 with fastp, ran MiXCR and retained productive beta chains. Rows merge per CDR3 protein into single entries with the most common DNA and genes. TCRdb assigned the V and J calls; the authors' analysis was not used. Within this sample are a few hundred thousand distinct CDR3 sequences, with around 20% of them counted one time only. The top ten clones comprise roughly 8.3% of the sample.

The origin of this receptor is a male donor with ankylosing spondylitis or in good health (not recorded which). The sequencing sample was made of blood, either unsorted or a sorted T cell fraction (not recorded which). The sequence joins TRBV10-3 to TRBJ1-6; confidence is insufficient to name the D gene. CDR3 region: CAISEREGVYSPLHF. Read as DNA, the sequence is TGTGCCATCAGTGAACGAGAGGGTGTTTATTCACCCCTCCACTTT.